This record looks at one TCR beta chain sequence and its context. The V gene lost 8 bases and the J gene lost 6 bases, with 23 bases spanning the gap. From germline, CDR1 is GTSNPN and CDR2 SVGIG (reference sequence). The length of the CDR3 is 15 residues. MiXCR, run by TCRdb on the 5' RACE reads, gives a single entry per CDR3 protein. The repertoire holds 500,000 to 700,000 distinct CDR3 sequences, with about 19% as singletons. The data were taken from a study of T cells after yellow fever vaccination. This receptor was taken from a man aged 25-45 years who received the YFV17D yellow fever vaccine. The input for sequencing was PBMCs, taken 15 days after the yellow fever booster vaccination. The chain employs TRBV30 and TRBJ2-1; D possibly corresponds to TRBD1 (6 bases). The CDR3 DNA reads TGTGCCACATCAACCAGGGGCCAGCATGTCAATGAGCAGTTCTTC. It specifies CATSTRGQHVNEQFF.